A single sample gave rise to the 17 T cell receptor beta chains below, sequenced in a study of cytomegalovirus exposure and HLA in healthy donors. Method: immunoSEQ multiplex PCR; TCRdb's copy keeps in-frame clones and lacks some. The sample carries 220,000 or so clones, under 95% recorded once. The sequenced sample consisted of PBMCs. The origin of the receptors is a young woman in good health and CMV-seronegative.

The chain is built from TRBV28 and TRBJ2-7, with TRBD2 identical over 8 bases. Germline trimming cut 1 base from V and 3 bases from J; bases unmatched to any gene: 11. Germline V CDR1 and CDR2: MDHEN, SYDVKM. The CDR3 totals 17 residues. CDR3 coding DNA: TGTGCCAGCAGTTTATCCCCCACTATCAGCGGGGGCTACGAGCAGTACTTC. This encodes CASSLSPTISGGYEQYF.

The rearrangement joins TRBV7-9 to TRBJ1-2; D is unclear. CDR1 SEHNR and CDR2 FQNEAQ come from the germline V gene (reference sequence). The CDR3 runs to 13 residues. The V end was cut by 0 bases, the J end by 5 bases, with 7 bases between. CDR3 nucleotides: TGTGCCAGCAGCTTAGCTGGCCAGTATGGCTACACCTTC. It translates to CASSLAGQYGYTF.

The V call is TRBV30, the J call TRBJ1-1, with D maybe TRBD1 (6 bases). V shed 0 bases and J shed 4 bases, with 9 bases lying between them. Germline CDR1 reads GTSNPN; CDR2 reads SVGIG (reference sequence). This CDR3 is 13 amino acids long. The CDR3 DNA reads as TGTGCCTGGAGTGTGCAGGGGTCCACTGAAGCTTTCTTT. Protein sequence: CAWSVQGSTEAFF.

This clone came up a few times. The rearrangement uses TRBV6-4 and TRBJ1-6; D is unclear. Trimming cost V 4 bases and J 6 bases, with 10 bases left between them. Germline CDR1 and CDR2: MRHNA and SNTAGT. CDR3 length: 14 residues. CDR3 sequence (DNA): TGTGCCAGCAGTGTTTCACCGGGTAATTCACCCCTCCACTTT. It yields the protein CASSVSPGNSPLHF.

The rearrangement links TRBV11-2 to TRBJ2-3; 8 bases align to TRBD2. V gave up 2 bases and J gave up 0 bases; unmatched junction bases: 7. Germline CDR1 and CDR2: SGHAT and FQNNGV. The CDR3 length is 17 residues. CDR3: CASSLLQASGSTDTQYF. Here the CDR3 DNA reads TGTGCCAGCAGCTTACTCCAGGCTAGCGGGAGCACAGATACGCAGTATTTT.

This chain joins TRBV5-6 and TRBJ2-7, with 10 bases aligning to TRBD2. CDR3 length equals 15 residues. Germline-derived CDR1 and CDR2 are SGHDT and YYEEEE. V lost 3 bases, J lost 7 bases, and 10 bases stayed unmatched. CDR3 sequence (DNA): TGTGCCAGCAGCTCCCCAGCGGGAGGGCCGGGGGAGCAGTACTTC. It specifies CASSSPAGGPGEQYF. The entire variable domain, with the rest obtained from reference TRBV5-6 and TRBJ2-7, is as follows: DAGVTQSPTHLIKTRGQQVTLRCSPKSGHDTVSWYQQALGQGPQFIFQYYEEEERQRGNFPDRFSGHQFPNYSSELNVNALLLGDSALYLCASSSPAGGPGEQYFGPGTRLTVT.

The chain carries TRBV27 and TRBJ1-1; D is possibly TRBD1 (6 bases). CDR3 length: 14 residues. Per germline, CDR1 MNHEY and CDR2 SMNVEV (reference sequence). Trimming took 7 bases from V and 10 from J, leaving 22 bases between them. CDR3 loop: CASTPRPTGNVAFF. In DNA, the CDR3 is TGTGCCAGCACACCCCGACCTACAGGGAATGTAGCTTTCTTT.

The chain is built from TRBV29-1 and TRBJ2-3; D gene ambiguous. Germline CDR1 reads SQVTM; CDR2 reads ANQGSEA. Trimming took off 6 bases at V and 2 bases at J, with 15 bases between the two ends. The CDR3 spans 14 residues. The CDR3 here is CSVELGPVTDTQYF. For the CDR3, the DNA is TGCAGCGTAGAGCTTGGGCCGGTCACAGATACGCAGTATTTT.

This chain links TRBV4-1 with TRBJ2-3, with 8 bases matching TRBD2. Trimming removed 1 base from V and 4 bases from J; junction bases left unmatched: 10. The CDR3 is 17 amino acids. Germline CDR1 is MGHRA and CDR2 is YSYEKL. CDR3 bases: TGCGCCAGCAGCCAAGGTTTAGCGGGGCGAAGACCAGATACGCAGTATTTT. Translated, it gives CASSQGLAGRRPDTQYF.

The chain joins TRBV6-5 to TRBJ1-1, with 7 bases that match TRBD1. J lost 9 bases, V lost 6 bases, and 7 bases had no gene match. Looked up from germline, CDR1 is MNHEY and CDR2 is SVGAGI. The CDR3 consists of 12 residues. CDR3 protein: CASRTTGVQAFF. DNA for the CDR3: TGTGCCAGCAGAACCACAGGGGTTCAAGCTTTCTTT.

V gene TRBV6-1 combines with J gene TRBJ1-1; 8 bases are shared with TRBD1. The CDR3 contains 12 residues. CDR1 and CDR2 (germline): MNHNS, SASEGT. Trimming took 10 bases from V and 8 from J; bases not matched to a gene: 9. CDR3 nucleotides: TGTGCCACGGACAGGGACTCTGGGGAAGCTTTCTTT. Amino acid sequence: CATDRDSGEAFF.

CDR3: CASSQDLDLGGFF. DNA of the CDR3: TGTGCCAGCAGCCAAGACCTGGACCTGGGAGGTTTCTTT. The chain links TRBV4-2 to TRBJ1-1; the D is unclear. This CDR3 spans 13 amino acids. Trimming shortened V by 0 bases and J by 13 bases, and 15 bases separated the two germline ends. CDR1 is LGHNA and CDR2 is YNFKEQ in the germline V gene.

The chain recombines TRBV30 with TRBJ2-7, with TRBD1 identical over 7 bases. The CDR3 is 12 residues long. With V trimmed by 7 bases and J by 4 bases, 7 bases remained unmatched. Germline V gene data show CDR1 as GTSNPN and CDR2 as SVGIG (reference sequence). The CDR3 sequence is CAFGTVGYEQYF. In DNA, the CDR3 is TGTGCCTTCGGGACAGTGGGGTACGAGCAGTACTTC. Using reference TRBV30 and TRBJ2-7 for the parts outside the CDR3, the full variable domain is SQTIHQWPATLVQPVGSPLSLECTVEGTSNPNLYWYRQAAGRGLQLLFYSVGIGQISSEVPQNLSASRPQDRQFILSSKKLLLSDSGFYLCAFGTVGYEQYFGPGTRLTVT.

The chain carries TRBV6-5 and TRBJ1-6; D may be TRBD1 (5 bases). The V and J ends lost 2 bases and 8 bases respectively, with 10 bases between them. The CDR3 totals 14 residues. Germline V gene lookup returns CDR1 MNHEY and CDR2 SVGAGI. CDR3 in DNA: TGTGCCAGCAGTTACAGGGGCAGCCATTCACCCCTCCACTTT. This encodes CASSYRGSHSPLHF.

The genes are TRBV5-8 and TRBJ1-2; 12 nucleotides align to TRBD1. The CDR3 totals 17 residues. Germline V gives CDR1 SGHTS, CDR2 YDEGEE. Germline trimming cut 0 bases from V and 4 bases from J; bases unmatched to any gene: 7. The CDR3 sequence is CASSLAAGTGGSYGYTF. The CDR3 nucleotides read TGTGCCAGCAGCTTGGCCGCGGGGACAGGGGGCTCCTATGGCTACACCTTC.

This clone appeared once. The V call is TRBV7-9, the J call TRBJ1-1; D unclear. The CDR3 consists of 13 residues. Between the trimmed V and J ends, which lost 2 bases and 1 base, there was a span of 5 bases. Germline CDR1 is SEHNR and CDR2 is FQNEAQ (reference sequence). This CDR3 is CASSLQSNTEAFF. In DNA form, the CDR3 reads TGTGCCAGCAGCTTACAATCGAACACTGAAGCTTTCTTT.

The count of this clone is one. J is TRBJ2-2 and V is TRBV28; 10 bases match TRBD1. This CDR3 is built from 16 residues. The germline CDR1 and CDR2 sequences are MDHEN and SYDVKM. The V segment lost 6 bases and the J segment 5 bases; nucleotides outside the gene matches: 9. The CDR3 reads CASRPDRGGRTGELFF. In DNA form, the CDR3 reads TGTGCCAGCAGACCGGACAGGGGGGGAAGGACCGGGGAGCTGTTTTTT. The whole variable domain, remainder taken from reference TRBV28 and TRBJ2-2, is DVKVTQSSRYLVKRTGEKVFLECVQDMDHENMFWYRQDPGLGLRLIYFSYDVKMKEKGDIPEGYSVSREKKERFSLILESASTNQTSMYLCASRPDRGGRTGELFFGEGSRLTVL.